This T cell receptor (beta chain) was sequenced during a study of cytotoxic CD8 clonotypes in ibrutinib-treated CLL. On the study more broadly: The cohort had around 10 relapsed/refractory and around 14 treatment-naive patients, 17 IGHV unmutated. Findings and limits, study-wide: Treatment saw public clonotypes, which were uncommon, either contract or stay stable. Clonality, elevated at ibrutinib response, dropped back toward baseline at progression.

A note on this clone: Its antigen is not identified.

The CDR3 sequence is 14 residues long. Germline values: CDR1 SQVTM, CDR2 ANQGSEA. V lost 4 bases and J lost 5, with 15 bases in between. Libraries were prepared by immunoSEQ multiplex PCR; TCRdb keeps only in-frame clonotypes and omits some of them. The sample includes roughly 330,000 clones, roughly two thirds of them seen just once. The clonotype originates from a human donor with chronic lymphocytic leukemia. The chain couples TRBV29-1 to TRBJ2-1; the D call may be TRBD1 or TRBD2 (6 bases each). The sample was PBMCs, taken after 36 months of ibrutinib treatment. The CDR3 nucleotides are TGCAGCGTTGGGGGGAGGACAGAGAACAATGAGCAGTTCTTC. It codes for CSVGGRTENNEQFF.